Shown below are 4 T cell receptor beta chains from a single sample sequenced in a study of blood T cells in healthy people across ages. Sample-barcoded 5' priming and a J-beta primer mix drove a second PCR of roughly 6 to 12 cycles. TCRdb called the 5' RACE reads again in MiXCR, with one record for every CDR3 protein. Altogether about 1,400,000 distinct CDR3 sequences are present, approximately 59% being singletons, with the ten largest covering 6.7%. The specimen sequenced was blood. Receptors were obtained from a man aged 18 to 35 in good health.

The chain has TRBV5-6 and TRBJ2-6; D gene uncertain. Germline assignment: CDR1 SGHDT and CDR2 YYEEEE. The CDR3 loop spans 16 amino acids. Trimming removed 0 bases at V and 2 bases at J, with 9 bases between. The CDR3 DNA sequence: TGTGCCAGCAGCTTGGAGGCAGCCGCTGGGGCCAACGTCCTGACTTTC. Its translation: CASSLEAAAGANVLTF.

This clonotype was seen a single time. The CDR3 nucleotides read TGTGCCAGCAGTTACTCGCTTGGAGCGATTAATGAAAAACTGTTTTTT. This encodes CASSYSLGAINEKLFF. The chain joins TRBV6-6 to TRBJ1-4, with unresolved D. Trimming pared 0 bases from V and 4 bases from J, leaving 12 bases between. The germline gives CDR1 MNHNY, CDR2 SVGAGI (reference sequence). The length of the CDR3 is 16 residues.

This clonotype was recorded only once. The J gene is TRBJ2-1, the V gene TRBV20-1; 9 bases line up with TRBD2. The CDR3 spans 14 residues. The germline V gene has CDR1 DFQATT and CDR2 SNEGSKA (reference sequence). V was clipped by 1 base and J by 7 bases; unmatched bases: 5. DNA for the CDR3: TGCAGTGCTAGAGTAACTAGCGGGTTAAATGAGCAGTTCTTC. Amino acid sequence: CSARVTSGLNEQFF.

This clonotype turned up a few times. The gene calls are TRBV6-1 and TRBJ2-3, with 7 nucleotides matching TRBD1. V was clipped by 4 bases and J by 4 bases; unmatched bases: 11. There are 16 residues in the CDR3. CDR1 is MNHNS, CDR2 SASEGT, per germline. Written as DNA, the CDR3 is TGTGCCAGCAGTGGGGGCGACAGGGTAGGACCAGATACGCAGTATTTT. This codes for CASSGGDRVGPDTQYF.